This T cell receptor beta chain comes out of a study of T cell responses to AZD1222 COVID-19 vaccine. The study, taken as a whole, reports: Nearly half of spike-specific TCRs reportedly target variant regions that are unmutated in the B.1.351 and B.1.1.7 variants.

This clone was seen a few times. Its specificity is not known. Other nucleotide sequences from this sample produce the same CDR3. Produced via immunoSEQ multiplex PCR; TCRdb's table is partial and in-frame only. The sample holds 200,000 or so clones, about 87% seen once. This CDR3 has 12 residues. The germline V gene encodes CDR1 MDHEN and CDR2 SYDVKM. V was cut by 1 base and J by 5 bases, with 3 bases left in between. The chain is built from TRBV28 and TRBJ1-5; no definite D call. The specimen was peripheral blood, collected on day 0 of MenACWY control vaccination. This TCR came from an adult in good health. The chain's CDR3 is CASSLSYQPQHF. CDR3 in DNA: TGTGCCAGCAGTTTATCATATCAGCCCCAGCATTTT.